These 25 T cell receptor beta chains were all obtained from the same sample, sequenced in a study of shared clonotypes between healthy human individuals. Profiled with immunoSEQ multiplex PCR; TCRdb holds only in-frame clones, not every one. The table has 950,000 to 1,100,000 clones, around 75% seen once. Input material: memory CD4+ T cells sorted from blood. Noted subset: CD45RA-negative fraction. The receptors originated from a man aged 18 to 35 in good health.

The genes are TRBV5-6 and TRBJ1-3; a weak D match, TRBD1 (6 bases). CDR1 and CDR2 from the germline V gene are SGHDT and YYEEEE. There are 18 residues in the CDR3. Trimming took 0 bases from V and 4 from J, leaving 20 bases between them. The CDR3, as DNA: TGTGCCAGCAGCTTGGCGGGGGGCGCGCGGTATATGGGAAACACCATATATTTT. Encoded protein: CASSLAGGARYMGNTIYF.

This chain links TRBV5-1 with TRBJ1-6, with D possibly being TRBD1 (5 bases). This CDR3 contains 13 residues. Germline CDR1 reads SGHRS; CDR2 reads YFSETQ. Trimming stripped 5 bases from V and 5 bases from J, with 8 bases between. The CDR3 spells CASRLQDNSPLHF. CDR3 DNA: TGCGCCAGCAGGTTACAGGATAATTCACCCCTCCACTTT.

This sequence joins TRBV28 and TRBJ1-1; the D gene is possibly TRBD1 (5 bases). CDR3 length: 13 residues. The germline gives CDR1 MDHEN, CDR2 SYDVKM. Trimming stripped 6 bases from V and 2 bases from J, with 10 bases between. The CDR3 reads CASSLTVNTEAFF. CDR3 nucleotide sequence: TGTGCCAGCAGCCTGACAGTCAACACTGAAGCTTTCTTT.

The chain recombines TRBV6-1 with TRBJ2-7; 7 bases map to TRBD2. The trim removed 10 bases at V and 3 bases at J, leaving 9 bases unmatched. The germline CDR1 and CDR2 sequences are MNHNS and SASEGT. This CDR3 is 13 amino acids long. The CDR3 spells CATQAGIYYEQYF. CDR3 coding DNA: TGTGCCACCCAAGCGGGGATATACTACGAGCAGTACTTC.

As regards this clone: Other DNA variants within this sample encode the same CDR3. This rearrangement joins TRBV7-2 to TRBJ1-6; possible D gene TRBD1, 6 bases. The CDR3 runs 15 residues. Germline V lookup: CDR1 SGHTA, CDR2 FQGNSA. V was shortened by 2 bases and J by 7 bases, with 12 bases between the two germline ends. The CDR3 reads CASSLLGTQNSPLHF. The CDR3 nucleotides are TGTGCCAGCAGCTTATTGGGGACACAGAATTCACCCCTCCACTTT.

This chain uses TRBV27 with TRBJ1-5; D call uncertain. V was cut by 6 bases and J by 9 bases, with 15 bases left in between. The germline CDR1 and CDR2 sequences are MNHEY and SMNVEV (reference sequence). The CDR3 sequence is 13 residues long. The CDR3 DNA is TGTGCCAGCAGAAGGACGTCCCTAATGCCCCAGCATTTT. It codes for CASRRTSLMPQHF.

The chain has TRBV6-5 and TRBJ2-5; no firm D call. The CDR3 contains 11 residues. Germline V gene sequence: CDR1 MNHEY, CDR2 SVGAGI. Trimming removed 11 bases at V and 5 bases at J, with 12 bases between. CDR3 residues: CAAATRETQYF. As DNA, the CDR3 is TGTGCCGCCGCAACTCGGGAGACCCAGTACTTC.

This clone was picked up one time. The V and J genes are TRBV6-4 and TRBJ1-4, with D hard to call. Germline V gene data show CDR1 as MRHNA and CDR2 as SNTAGT. The V and J ends lost 5 bases and 0 bases respectively, with 7 bases between them. CDR3 length equals 14 residues. CDR3 in DNA: TGTGCCAGCAGTCCGTCTTCAACTAATGAAAAACTGTTTTTT. Its translation is CASSPSSTNEKLFF.

This clone appeared once. The genes are TRBV5-1 and TRBJ2-5; possibly TRBD1 for D (6 bases). The CDR3 loop spans 14 amino acids. CDR1 and CDR2 (germline): SGHRS, YFSETQ. Trimming took off 4 bases at V and 5 bases at J, with 15 bases between the two ends. The CDR3: CASSPQTGGETQYF. For the CDR3, the DNA is TGCGCCAGCAGCCCACAGACAGGCGGGGAGACCCAGTACTTC. Supplemented by reference TRBV5-1 and TRBJ2-5, the full variable domain reads KAGVTQTPRYLIKTRGQQVTLSCSPISGHRSVSWYQQTPGQGLQFLFEYFSETQRNKGNFPGRFSGRQFSNSRSEMNVSTLELGDSALYLCASSPQTGGETQYFGPGTRLLVL.

V and J are TRBV6-1 and TRBJ2-2; TRBD2 is a possible D gene (5 bases). Trimming stripped 7 bases from V and 2 bases from J, with 11 bases between. The CDR3 has 14 residues. The germline CDR1 and CDR2 sequences are MNHNS and SASEGT. The CDR3 loop reads CASIGRLNTGELFF. Here the CDR3 DNA reads TGTGCCAGCATTGGCAGACTAAACACCGGGGAGCTGTTTTTT.

Ten or more counts support this clone. The CDR3, as DNA: TGTGCCAGCATGTGGACTGGCTCCTACGAGCAGTACTTC. It yields the protein CASMWTGSYEQYF. The V gene is TRBV2, the J gene TRBJ2-7, with D perhaps matching TRBD2 (5 bases). The V gene lost 7 bases and the J gene lost 0 bases, with 10 bases spanning the gap. Looked up from germline, CDR1 is SNHLY and CDR2 is FYNNEI. The CDR3 contains 13 residues.

There are a few counts of this clone. The V call is TRBV30, the J call TRBJ2-1, with D tentatively TRBD1 (6 bases). V gave up 2 bases and J gave up 7 bases, with 27 bases separating them. Per germline, CDR1 GTSNPN and CDR2 SVGIG (reference sequence). CDR3 size: 18 residues. This chain's CDR3 is CAWSQLRQVPWLKNEQFF. CDR3 sequence (DNA): TGTGCCTGGAGTCAATTACGACAGGTCCCTTGGTTGAAGAATGAGCAGTTCTTC.

The chain employs TRBV12-5 and TRBJ2-7; D uncertain. V lost 5 bases to trimming and J lost 3 bases, with 5 bases between them. The CDR3 length is 11 residues. Looked up from germline, CDR1 is LGHNT and CDR2 is FRNRAP. The CDR3 nucleotides read TGTGCTAGTGGTCGAGACTACGAGCAGTACTTC. As protein: CASGRDYEQYF.

The V call is TRBV10-3, the J call TRBJ1-1; TRBD1 is a possible D gene (6 bases). The CDR3 sequence is 15 residues long. The V gene's germline CDR1 is ENHRY and CDR2 SYGVKD. The V gene lost 3 bases and the J gene lost 1 base, with 12 bases spanning the gap. CDR3 region: CAISEGGRANTEAFF. The CDR3 coding sequence is TGTGCCATCAGTGAAGGGGGGCGAGCGAACACTGAAGCTTTCTTT.

The chain couples TRBV20-1 to TRBJ2-5; TRBD1 aligns across 7 bases. Looked up from germline, CDR1 is DFQATT and CDR2 is SNEGSKA (reference sequence). The CDR3 sequence is 11 residues long. The V segment lost 5 bases and the J segment 5 bases; nucleotides outside the gene matches: 2. The CDR3 protein is CSAPRGETQYF. As DNA, the CDR3 is TGCAGTGCTCCCAGGGGGGAGACCCAGTACTTC.

The chain joins TRBV5-1 to TRBJ2-5, with 7 positions matching TRBD2. The CDR3 extends over 17 amino acids. V was clipped by 0 bases and J by 4 bases; unmatched bases: 12. In germline, CDR1 is SGHRS, CDR2 YFSETQ. The CDR3 DNA sequence: TGCGCCAGCAGCTTGGGTCGAGTGACTAGCACCGGAGAGACCCAGTACTTC. Translated, it gives CASSLGRVTSTGETQYF.

This rearrangement joins TRBV5-4 to TRBJ2-1, with D tentatively TRBD1 or TRBD2 (5 bases each). Germline-derived CDR1 and CDR2 are SGHNT and YYREEE (reference sequence). V gave up 3 bases and J gave up 8 bases, with 21 bases separating them. CDR3 size: 16 residues. The CDR3 DNA is TGTGCCAGCAGCTCTGTGGCGGCTGGGACGGGGTATGAGCAGTTCTTC. Protein product: CASSSVAAGTGYEQFF.

This clone has just one count. A far larger clone is one base from this, pointing to a likely read error. Other DNA sequences in this sample translate to the same CDR3. This chain links TRBV5-4 with TRBJ2-5; no clear D. Per the germline V gene, CDR1 is SGHNT and CDR2 is YYREEE (reference sequence). This CDR3 is 12 amino acids long. V was trimmed by 4 bases and J by 5 bases, leaving 9 bases between them. The CDR3 DNA is TGTGCCAGCAGCCTGGGCAGGGAGACCCAGTACTTC. Translated: CASSLGRETQYF.

This chain connects TRBV9 to TRBJ2-7; D gene uncertain. V dropped 3 bases and J dropped 1 base, with 11 bases sitting between them. Germline CDR1 is SGDLS and CDR2 is YYNGEE. This CDR3 region has 14 residues. The DNA for the CDR3 is TGTGCCAGCAGCGCGGGCCTCCAATCCTACGAGCAGTACTTC. Its protein product is CASSAGLQSYEQYF.

This clone was seen only a few times. The rearrangement joins TRBV29-1 to TRBJ2-7, with D tentatively TRBD1 (5 bases). The CDR3 covers 14 residues. The ends were cut back, 4 bases at V and 6 bases at J, with 19 bases in the middle. The germline CDR1 and CDR2 sequences are SQVTM and ANQGSEA. CDR3 region: CSVALDILIGEQYF. Here the CDR3 DNA reads TGCAGCGTTGCGTTGGACATATTAATAGGCGAGCAGTACTTC.

The DNA of the CDR3 is TGCGCCAGCAGCCCCCGGGAACGCGCTCACGGGGAGCTGTTTTTT. Translating it yields CASSPRERAHGELFF. This rearrangement joins TRBV5-1 to TRBJ2-2, with a tentative D call TRBD2 (5 bases). V dropped 4 bases and J dropped 7 bases, with 17 bases sitting between them. Germline V gene data show CDR1 as SGHRS and CDR2 as YFSETQ. This CDR3 spans 15 amino acids.

Remarks on this clone: An end of the junction differs from the germline gene, which may be a read error. This chain links TRBV5-1 with TRBJ2-2; either TRBD1 or TRBD2 may supply D (5 bases each). The germline gives CDR1 SGHRS, CDR2 YFSETQ. The CDR3 consists of 10 residues. CDR3 in DNA: TGCGCCAGAATCATTGGGGGAGCTGTTTTT. It specifies CARIIGGAVF.

The chain combines TRBV5-1 with TRBJ2-1; possible D gene TRBD1, 6 bases. V lost 0 bases and J 3 bases, leaving 7 bases between the germline ends. The V gene's germline CDR1 is SGHRS and CDR2 YFSETQ. This CDR3 has 14 amino acids. This CDR3 reads CASSLADSYNEQFF. CDR3 bases: TGCGCCAGCAGCTTGGCGGACAGCTACAATGAGCAGTTCTTC.

This sequence joins TRBV7-9 and TRBJ2-3; 7 bases agree with TRBD1. With 8 bases clipped from V and 3 bases from J, the junction kept 5 bases outside the gene matches. This CDR3 spans 13 amino acids. Germline V lookup: CDR1 SEHNR, CDR2 FQNEAQ (reference sequence). CDR3 loop: CASLTGWTDTQYF. CDR3 sequence (DNA): TGTGCCAGCCTGACAGGGTGGACAGATACGCAGTATTTT.

Worth noting for this clone: In the same sample, other DNA sequences code for this CDR3. The chain joins TRBV5-4 to TRBJ2-3, with D unresolved. The V and J ends lost 5 bases and 1 base respectively, with 8 bases between them. This CDR3 is built from 13 residues. Germline V gene data show CDR1 as SGHNT and CDR2 as YYREEE (reference sequence). The CDR3 DNA is TGTGCCAGCAGACCTGGGGGCACAGATACGCAGTATTTT. Protein sequence: CASRPGGTDTQYF.